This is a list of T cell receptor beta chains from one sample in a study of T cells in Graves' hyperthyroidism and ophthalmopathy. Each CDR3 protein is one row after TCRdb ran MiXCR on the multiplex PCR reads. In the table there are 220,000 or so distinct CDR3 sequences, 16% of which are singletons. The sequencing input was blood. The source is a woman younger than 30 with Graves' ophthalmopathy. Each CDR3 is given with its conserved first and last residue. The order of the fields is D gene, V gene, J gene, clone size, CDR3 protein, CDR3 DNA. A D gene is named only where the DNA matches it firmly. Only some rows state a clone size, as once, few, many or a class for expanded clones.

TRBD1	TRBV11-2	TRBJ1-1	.	CASSFAGTGGPTEAFF	TGTGCCAGCAGCTTCGCCGGGACAGGGGGACCCACTGAAGCTTTCTTT
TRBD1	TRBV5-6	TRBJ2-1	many	CASSLAGTGYYNEQFF	TGTGCCAGCAGCTTAGCCGGGACAGGGTATTACAATGAGCAGTTCTTC
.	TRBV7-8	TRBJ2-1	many	CASSLRAAGAYNEQFF	TGTGCCAGCAGCTTAAGGGCGGCAGGGGCCTACAATGAGCAGTTCTTC
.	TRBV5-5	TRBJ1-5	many	CASSSDLYQPQHF	TGTGCCAGCAGCTCTGACCTCTATCAGCCCCAGCATTTT
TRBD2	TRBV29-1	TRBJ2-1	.	CSVSYPGTSGAHEQFF	TGCAGCGTCTCCTACCCCGGGACTAGCGGGGCTCATGAGCAGTTCTTC
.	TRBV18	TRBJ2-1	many	CASSPPTGDNEQFF	TGTGCCAGCTCACCACCGACGGGGGACAATGAGCAGTTCTTC
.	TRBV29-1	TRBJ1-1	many	CSVEVDQGAFF	TGCAGCGTTGAAGTGGACCAAGGAGCTTTCTTT
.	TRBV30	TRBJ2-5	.	CAWSARGGEETQYF	TGTGCCTGGAGTGCCAGGGGGGGGGAGGAGACCCAGTACTTC
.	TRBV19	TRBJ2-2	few	CASRPEIYTGELFF	TGTGCCAGTAGGCCAGAGATATACACCGGGGAGCTGTTTTTT
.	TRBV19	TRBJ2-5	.	CASSTPGFQETQYF	TGTGCCAGTAGTACTCCAGGGTTCCAAGAGACCCAGTACTTC
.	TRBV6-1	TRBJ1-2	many	CASSGGREIYGYTF	TGTGCCAGCAGCGGGGGCAGGGAAATCTATGGCTACACCTTC
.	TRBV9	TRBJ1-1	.	CASSVATINTEAFF	TGTGCCAGCAGCGTAGCTACTATAAACACTGAAGCTTTCTTT
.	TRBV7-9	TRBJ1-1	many	CASSPDRRTEAFF	TGTGCCAGCAGCCCGGACCGGCGGACTGAAGCTTTCTTT
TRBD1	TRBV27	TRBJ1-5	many	CASGGQGGYQPQHF	TGTGCCAGCGGGGGACAGGGAGGTTATCAGCCCCAGCATTTT
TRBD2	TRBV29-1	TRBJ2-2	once	CSVGLAGVGGELFF	TGCAGCGTTGGGCTAGCGGGAGTTGGCGGGGAGCTGTTTTTT
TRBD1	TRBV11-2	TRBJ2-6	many	CASSLGRGPGPGANVLTF	TGTGCCAGCAGCTTAGGAAGGGGGCCAGGGCCGGGGGCCAACGTCCTGACTTTC
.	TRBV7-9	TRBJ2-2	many	CASRSRDSNTGELFF	TGTGCCAGCAGAAGCCGGGACTCGAACACCGGGGAGCTGTTTTTT
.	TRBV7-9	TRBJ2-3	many	CASSFGLTSTDTQYF	TGTGCCAGCAGCTTCGGACTCACTAGCACAGATACGCAGTATTTT
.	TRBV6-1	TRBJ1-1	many	CASSAGSEGTEAFF	TGTGCCAGCAGCGCGGGGAGTGAGGGCACTGAAGCTTTCTTT
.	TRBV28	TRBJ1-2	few	CASSPGGNNYGYTF	TGTGCCAGCAGCCCCGGAGGGAATAACTATGGCTACACCTTC
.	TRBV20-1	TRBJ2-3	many	CSATYPVGTDTQYF	TGCAGTGCTACTTACCCGGTGGGGACAGATACGCAGTATTTT
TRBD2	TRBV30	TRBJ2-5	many	CAWSPSTSGRRQETQYF	TGTGCCTGGAGTCCATCGACTAGCGGGAGAAGGCAAGAGACCCAGTACTTC
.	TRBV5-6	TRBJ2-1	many	CASRRRNTPNEQFF	TGTGCCAGCAGGAGGCGGAATACCCCCAATGAGCAGTTCTTC
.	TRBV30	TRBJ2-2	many	CAWSEYKNTGELFF	TGTGCCTGGAGTGAATACAAGAACACCGGGGAGCTGTTTTTT
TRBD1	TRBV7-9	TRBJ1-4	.	CASSPPDRTNEKLFF	TGTGCCAGCAGCCCCCCGGACAGGACTAATGAAAAACTGTTTTTT
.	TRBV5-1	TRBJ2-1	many	CASSLGGVSYNEQFF	TGCGCCAGCAGCTTGGGGGGGGTCTCCTACAATGAGCAGTTCTTC
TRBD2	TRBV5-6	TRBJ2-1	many	CASSSQRGEQFF	TGTGCCAGCAGCTCCCAGCGGGGGGAGCAGTTCTTC
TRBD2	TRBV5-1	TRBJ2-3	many	CASSPGTSGRTRGADTQYF	TGCGCCAGCAGCCCGGGGACTAGCGGGAGAACGAGGGGAGCAGATACGCAGTATTTT
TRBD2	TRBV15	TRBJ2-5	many	CATSRDRGRAETQYF	TGTGCCACCAGCAGAGATCGGGGGAGGGCCGAGACCCAGTACTTC
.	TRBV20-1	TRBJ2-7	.	CSASREDLYEQYF	TGCAGTGCTAGTAGGGAAGACCTCTACGAGCAGTACTTC
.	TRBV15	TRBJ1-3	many	CATSREFRGSGNTIYF	TGTGCCACCAGCAGAGAGTTTCGGGGATCTGGAAACACCATATATTTT
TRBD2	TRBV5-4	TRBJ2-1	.	CASSLGTSGSDEQFF	TGTGCCAGCAGCTTGGGGACTAGCGGGAGTGATGAGCAGTTCTTC
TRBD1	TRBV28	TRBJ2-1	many	CASSLLTGGYNEQFF	TGTGCCAGCAGTTTATTAACAGGGGGGTACAATGAGCAGTTCTTC
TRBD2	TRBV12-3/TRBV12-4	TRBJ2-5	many	CASSLGTSGVPQETQYF	TGTGCCAGCAGTTTAGGAACTAGCGGGGTACCGCAAGAGACCCAGTACTTC
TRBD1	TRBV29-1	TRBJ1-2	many	CSVGQGSGYTF	TGCAGCGTAGGACAGGGGAGCGGCTACACCTTC
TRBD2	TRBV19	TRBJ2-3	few	CASSIRPAGGPRVFDTQYF	TGTGCCAGTAGTATCCGTCCAGCGGGGGGCCCTCGAGTTTTCGATACGCAGTATTTT
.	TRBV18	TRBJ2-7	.	CASSPGFDEQYF	TGTGCCAGCTCACCAGGGTTCGACGAGCAGTACTTC
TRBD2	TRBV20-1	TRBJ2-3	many	CSASTLAGGPDTQYF	TGCAGTGCTAGCACACTAGCGGGAGGACCAGATACGCAGTATTTT
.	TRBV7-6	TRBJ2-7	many	CASSLLQGGSEQYF	TGTGCCAGCAGCTTACTACAGGGAGGTAGCGAGCAGTACTTC
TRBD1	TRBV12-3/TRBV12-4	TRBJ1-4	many	CASSLDRVKLFF	TGTGCCAGCAGTCTTGACAGGGTGAAACTGTTTTTT
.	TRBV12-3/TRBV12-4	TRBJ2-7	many	CASTWDTSYEQYF	TGTGCCAGCACCTGGGACACTTCCTACGAGCAGTACTTC
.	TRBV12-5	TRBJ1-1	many	CASGFGVSEAFF	TGTGCTAGTGGTTTCGGGGTGTCTGAAGCTTTCTTT
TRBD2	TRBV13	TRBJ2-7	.	CASSRTPASGTYEQYF	TGTGCCAGCAGTCGGACTCCGGCTAGCGGGACCTACGAGCAGTACTTC
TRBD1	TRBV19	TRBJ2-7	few	CASSTTGGSYEQYF	TGTGCCAGTAGTACGACAGGGGGCAGCTACGAGCAGTACTTC
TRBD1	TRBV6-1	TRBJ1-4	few	CASREPGQANEKLFF	TGTGCCAGCAGGGAACCGGGACAGGCTAATGAAAAACTGTTTTTT
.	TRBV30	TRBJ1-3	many	CAWETGSGNTIYF	TGTGCCTGGGAGACAGGCTCTGGAAACACCATATATTTT
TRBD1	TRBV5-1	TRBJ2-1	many	CASRPRTGFGDNEQFF	TGCGCCAGCAGGCCTCGGACAGGGTTTGGGGACAATGAGCAGTTCTTC
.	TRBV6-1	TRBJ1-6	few	CASRDPVSSYNSPLHF	TGTGCCAGCAGGGACCCCGTAAGCTCCTATAATTCACCCCTCCACTTT
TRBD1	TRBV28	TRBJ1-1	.	CASPPGGTGGLMNTEAFF	TGTGCCAGCCCACCAGGCGGGACAGGGGGCCTAATGAACACTGAAGCTTTCTTT
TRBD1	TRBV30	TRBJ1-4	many	CAWRDSFTNEKLFF	TGTGCCTGGCGGGACAGTTTTACTAATGAAAAACTGTTTTTT
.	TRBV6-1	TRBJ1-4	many	CASTRQENEKLFF	TGTGCCAGCACTCGACAGGAAAATGAAAAACTGTTTTTT
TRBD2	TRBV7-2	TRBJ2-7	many	CASNPPSGRVGEQYF	TGTGCCAGCAACCCGCCTAGCGGGAGGGTGGGGGAGCAGTACTTC
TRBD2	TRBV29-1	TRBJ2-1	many	CSVDGRGSSYNEQFF	TGCAGCGTCGACGGGAGGGGTAGCTCCTACAATGAGCAGTTCTTC
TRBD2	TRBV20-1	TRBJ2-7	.	CSARAPTQTSGRWEQYF	TGCAGTGCTAGAGCCCCTACCCAGACTAGCGGGAGGTGGGAGCAGTACTTC
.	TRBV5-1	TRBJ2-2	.	CASSLGQSGGELFF	TGCGCCAGCAGCTTGGGACAGTCTGGCGGGGAGCTGTTTTTT
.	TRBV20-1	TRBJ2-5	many	CSARGAGAAETQYF	TGCAGTGCTAGAGGGGCGGGGGCTGCAGAGACCCAGTACTTC
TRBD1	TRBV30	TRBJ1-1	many	CAWSKGQVNTEAFF	TGTGCCTGGAGTAAGGGACAGGTGAACACTGAAGCTTTCTTT
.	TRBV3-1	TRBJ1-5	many	CASSQDLDSNQPQHF	TGTGCCAGCAGCCAAGATTTGGATAGCAATCAGCCCCAGCATTTT
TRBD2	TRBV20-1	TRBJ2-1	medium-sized	CSAGLAGSSYNEQFF	TGCAGTGCTGGACTAGCGGGGAGCTCCTACAATGAGCAGTTCTTC